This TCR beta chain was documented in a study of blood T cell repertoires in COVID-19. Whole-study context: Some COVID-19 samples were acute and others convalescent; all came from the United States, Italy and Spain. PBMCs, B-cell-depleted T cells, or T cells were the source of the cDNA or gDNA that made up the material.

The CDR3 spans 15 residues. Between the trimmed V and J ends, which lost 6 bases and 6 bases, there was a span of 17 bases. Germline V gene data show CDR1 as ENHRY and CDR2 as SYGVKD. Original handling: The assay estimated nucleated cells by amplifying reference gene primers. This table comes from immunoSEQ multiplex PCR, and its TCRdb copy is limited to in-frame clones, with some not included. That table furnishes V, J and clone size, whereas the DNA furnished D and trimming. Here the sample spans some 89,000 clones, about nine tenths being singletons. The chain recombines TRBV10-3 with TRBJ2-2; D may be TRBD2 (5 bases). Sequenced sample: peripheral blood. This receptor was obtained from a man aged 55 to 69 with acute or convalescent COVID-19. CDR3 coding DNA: TGTGCCATCAGCCCCACCGGGATCGACTCCGGGGAGCTGTTTTTT. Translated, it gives CAISPTGIDSGELFF.